The 13 T cell receptor beta chains reported below all come from one sample, sequenced in a study of CD8 T cells in ankylosing spondylitis. TCRdb re-analysed the 5' RACE reads in MiXCR, keeping a single row per CDR3 protein. The data show about 250,000 distinct CDR3 sequences, 32% seen once. The sequenced sample was blood, either unsorted or a sorted T cell fraction (not recorded which). These receptors were taken from a male donor with ankylosing spondylitis or in good health (not recorded which).

This clonotype was counted between two and nine times. V is TRBV10-3 and J is TRBJ1-1; weak D call: TRBD1 (6 bases). With 3 bases removed from V and 0 bases from J, the gap between germline ends came to 11 bases. CDR3 length: 15 amino acids. Germline CDR1 reads ENHRY; CDR2 reads SYGVKD. For the CDR3, the DNA is TGTGCCATCAGTGAATTAGGGGACATGAACACTGAAGCTTTCTTT. This gives the protein CAISELGDMNTEAFF.

This chain uses TRBV20-1 with TRBJ1-1; maybe TRBD1 (5 bases). The CDR3 has 13 amino acids. CDR1 is DFQATT and CDR2 is SNEGSKA in the germline V gene (reference sequence). V was pared by 1 base and J by 7 bases, with 13 bases between. The DNA of the CDR3 is TGCAGTGCTAGAGTTGAGACAGCCATTGAAGCTTTCTTT. It is translated as CSARVETAIEAFF.

A few counts support this clonotype. The chain couples TRBV12-3 or TRBV12-4 to TRBJ2-6; no clear D. V was cut by 4 bases and J by 1 base, with 5 bases left in between. The CDR3 is 14 residues long. In DNA form, the CDR3 reads TGTGCCAGCAGTTGGAATTCTGGGGCCAACGTCCTGACTTTC. Translating it yields CASSWNSGANVLTF.

The table lists this clonotype with a few counts. The chain uses TRBV20-1 and TRBJ2-3, with D possibly called TRBD1 or TRBD2 (11 bases each). The CDR3 has 18 residues. Germline V gene data show CDR1 as DFQATT and CDR2 as SNEGSKA (reference sequence). The V end lost 5 bases, the J end lost 2 bases, and 26 bases lay between the germline ends. The CDR3 protein is CSAPRGQGGLAATDTQYF. The CDR3, as DNA: TGCAGTGCTCCGCGGGGACAGGGGGGACTAGCGGCCACAGATACGCAGTATTTT.

This clonotype was counted a few times. The gene calls are TRBV20-1 and TRBJ2-6; D gene unclear. Germline V CDR1 and CDR2: DFQATT, SNEGSKA (reference sequence). CDR3 length equals 17 residues. V lost 0 bases, J lost 0 bases, and 12 bases lay in between. CDR3 protein: CSARDRQRNSGANVLTF. The CDR3 nucleotides read TGCAGTGCTAGAGATCGTCAGCGTAACTCTGGGGCCAACGTCCTGACTTTC.

The chain employs TRBV12-3 or TRBV12-4 and TRBJ1-6; D is unresolved. The V end was cut by 6 bases, the J end by 10 bases, with 10 bases between. The CDR3 totals 12 residues. As DNA, the CDR3 is TGTGCCAGCAGCCCTGAGAACTCACCCCTCCACTTT. Translated: CASSPENSPLHF.

This clonotype was observed a few times. This chain links TRBV27 with TRBJ1-2, with a tentative D call TRBD1 (6 bases). The germline gives CDR1 MNHEY, CDR2 SMNVEV (reference sequence). The V and J ends lost 2 bases and 8 bases respectively, with 12 bases between them. This CDR3 has 13 amino acids. The CDR3, as DNA: TGTGCCAGCAGTTTAGCCAGGGGTGGCGGCTACACCTTC. It encodes CASSLARGGGYTF.

This clonotype was seen only a few times. This chain links TRBV20-1 with TRBJ1-1, with D hard to call. Germline-derived CDR1 and CDR2 are DFQATT and SNEGSKA (reference sequence). The CDR3 covers 14 residues. The V and J ends lost 0 bases and 6 bases respectively, with 14 bases between them. DNA of the CDR3: TGCAGTGCTAGAGATGTGTGGACGCGGTCTGAAGCTTTCTTT. Its protein is CSARDVWTRSEAFF.

The rearrangement links TRBV20-1 to TRBJ1-1, with D maybe TRBD1 (6 bases). The CDR3 has 12 residues. Germline CDR1 reads DFQATT; CDR2 reads SNEGSKA (reference sequence). V dropped 6 bases and J dropped 8 bases, with 16 bases sitting between them. As DNA, the CDR3 is TGCAGTGCCTCGGGGGGGGCCGACGAAGCTTTCTTT. Its protein product is CSASGGADEAFF.

The chain is built from TRBV12-3 or TRBV12-4 and TRBJ2-1; 8 bases line up with TRBD2. The V and J ends lost 8 bases and 9 bases, in that order; junction bases with no gene match: 9. The CDR3 is 13 amino acids. The DNA for the CDR3 is TGTGCCAGCGGTCCGGGGGGGCTTGGTGAGCAGTTCTTC. Its protein product is CASGPGGLGEQFF.

This clonotype was detected a few times. V gene TRBV6-5 combines with J gene TRBJ2-4; TRBD1 matches 8 bases. Per germline, CDR1 MNHEY and CDR2 SVGAGI. This CDR3 has 15 residues. Losses at the gene ends were 2 bases for V and 6 bases for J; bases not matched to a gene: 6. For the CDR3, the DNA is TGTGCCAGCAGTTACCAGGGGGCCGAGGGAAACATTCAGTACTTC. Encoded protein: CASSYQGAEGNIQYF.

The chain recombines TRBV15 with TRBJ2-7; the match to TRBD1 covers 8 bases. Germline V gene lookup returns CDR1 LNHNV and CDR2 YYDKDF (reference sequence). Unmatched junction bases numbered 3, after V lost 1 base and J lost 4 bases. This CDR3 contains 14 residues. CDR3 nucleotides: TGTGCCACCAGCAGAGGACAGGGGCCGTACGAGCAGTACTTC. Its translation: CATSRGQGPYEQYF.

In nucleotides, the CDR3 is TGCAGTGCTTCGGCGGGGGGGCCCGCAGATACGCAGTATTTT. It specifies CSASAGGPADTQYF. The chain couples TRBV20-1 to TRBJ2-3; 9 nucleotides agree with TRBD2. Unmatched junction bases numbered 7, after V lost 5 bases and J lost 4 bases. Germline CDR1 and CDR2: DFQATT and SNEGSKA (reference sequence). The CDR3 length is 14 residues.